These T cell receptor beta chains were read from a single sample in a study of blood T cell repertoires in COVID-19. Data came from immunoSEQ multiplex PCR; TCRdb stores just in-frame clones and leaves some out. The sample yields about 170,000 clones, roughly 88% seen once. Specimen: peripheral blood. All receptors come from a young man with COVID-19, enrolled during active disease. Each CDR3 is given without its conserved first and last residue.

v_call	j_call	cdr3_aa
TRBV9	TRBJ2-3	ASSGDPVGVADTQY
TRBV30	TRBJ2-1	AWSHTLSYNEQF
TRBV5-4	TRBJ1-1	ASSLAGTANTEAF
TRBV30	TRBJ2-3	AWSQGPTSTDTQY
TRBV7-2	TRBJ1-2	ASSQGYHGYT
TRBV27	TRBJ1-5	ASSAGGNQPQH
TRBV4-3	TRBJ2-1	ASSDSGRARFYNEQF
TRBV27	TRBJ2-2	ASSSRTSGRAGDTGELF
TRBV28	TRBJ1-5	ASSFTGGRHQPQH
TRBV28	TRBJ1-1	ASSLLVTGLRNTEAF
TRBV29-1	TRBJ1-2	SVEVGANYGYT
TRBV19	TRBJ2-1	ASSPRTGSKGEQF
TRBV4-1	TRBJ2-3	ASSPSADTQY
TRBV5-6	TRBJ2-7	ASSLFPGLPYEQY
TRBV30	TRBJ2-7	AWKPQGLPIAYEQY
TRBV7-2	TRBJ1-2	ASSLVTANYGYT
TRBV6-2/TRBV6-3	TRBJ1-2	ASSVLGRANYGYT
TRBV27	TRBJ2-5	ASSLWGGETQY
TRBV2	TRBJ1-2	ASDSNYGYT
TRBV15	TRBJ1-1	ATSRDLAEMNTEAF
TRBV19	TRBJ1-1	ASSGTGGTEAF
TRBV28	TRBJ1-2	ASSLVRGGVGYGYT
TRBV9	TRBJ1-3	ASSVLGGKNTIY
TRBV9	TRBJ2-6	ASSVQGSGANVLT
TRBV3-1/TRBV3-2	TRBJ2-1	ASSHHVGRSSYNEQF
TRBV21-1	TRBJ1-1	ASSKRSIMNTEAF
TRBV5-6	TRBJ1-2	ASSLGQGKSYT
TRBV9	TRBJ2-7	ASSVSGTGAYEQY
TRBV28	TRBJ1-1	ASSSRLSSRAF
TRBV28	TRBJ2-7	ASSLLAGAYEQY
TRBV27	TRBJ2-7	ASSLSLAESYEQY
TRBV14	TRBJ2-7	ASSQESQGVISYEQY
TRBV15	TRBJ2-7	ATSVGREQY
TRBV5-4	TRBJ2-3	ASSLDRLTTDTQY
TRBV2	TRBJ2-7	ASSALAGAFEY
TRBV28	TRBJ2-6	ASRPQGGGANVLT
TRBV29-1	TRBJ2-1	SAGLAISEQF
TRBV15	TRBJ2-7	ATSTGTPTYEQY
TRBV5-1	TRBJ2-1	ASSLLGGLAGAGDEQF
TRBV5-1	TRBJ2-2	ASSGRTGQGDGELF
TRBV6-5	TRBJ1-5	AIPGREGGQPQH
TRBV19	TRBJ2-7	ASSWLQGYEQY
TRBV14	TRBJ2-1	ASSQDLQAYFYNEQF
TRBV7-9	TRBJ2-5	ASSLGQYSMGTQY
TRBV11-2	TRBJ1-1	ASSRGMNTEAF
TRBV27	TRBJ2-7	ASSSAYEQY
TRBV7-3	TRBJ2-1	ASSSTSGRAPVNEQF
TRBV24-1	TRBJ1-2	ATSRDRDHGYT
TRBV14	TRBJ1-2	ASSRDRGVGYT
TRBV27	TRBJ2-1	ASSWGGSYNEQF
TRBV9	TRBJ2-2	ASSVGQNTGELF
TRBV19	TRBJ1-4	ASSISPTGREKLF
TRBV4-2	TRBJ1-6	ASSHGQYNSPLH
TRBV12-3/TRBV12-4	TRBJ2-1	ASRSYNEQF
TRBV29-1	TRBJ2-2	SVRTSGTGGELF
TRBV9	TRBJ1-2	ASSSGSTAGYT
TRBV28	TRBJ2-1	ATFVGAAYNEQF